This is a list of T cell receptor beta chains from one sample in a study of shared clonotypes between healthy human individuals. Assay: immunoSEQ multiplex PCR; the TCRdb copy retains only in-frame clones and omits some. Of approximately 2.4 million clones in the sample, about 94% were seen once. The specimen sequenced was naive CD4+ T cells sorted from blood. These TCRs come from a man aged 18 to 35 in good health. The CDR3 runs from the conserved cysteine through the conserved F or W. A D gene is named only where the DNA matches it firmly. Size tells how often a clone was seen (once, few, many) or the class of an expanded clone, and some rows leave it out.

V,J,size,D,CDR3,DNA
TRBV29-1,TRBJ1-1,NA,NA,CSGSSAGNTEAFF,TGCAGCGGTTCCAGCGCGGGGAACACTGAAGCTTTCTTT
TRBV18,TRBJ1-1,few,TRBD1,CASSPGQGTEAFF,TGTGCCAGCTCACCGGGACAGGGCACTGAAGCTTTCTTT
TRBV5-4,TRBJ2-1,NA,TRBD2,CASIDSGRGDLNNEQFF,TGTGCCAGCATCGATAGCGGGAGGGGCGACCTGAACAATGAGCAGTTCTTC
TRBV6-1,TRBJ2-7,NA,NA,CASSVDSSFYSYEQYF,TGTGCCAGCAGTGTGGACAGTAGTTTCTACTCCTACGAGCAGTACTTC
TRBV10-3,TRBJ1-3,NA,NA,CAISESPQGSNTIYF,TGTGCCATCAGTGAGTCTCCCCAGGGATCAAACACCATATATTTT
TRBV6-1,TRBJ2-5,NA,TRBD2,CASDRTRGETQYF,TGTGCCAGCGACCGGACTAGAGGGGAGACCCAGTACTTC
TRBV6-5,TRBJ1-2,NA,NA,CASKANYGYTF,TGTGCCAGCAAGGCTAACTATGGCTACACCTTC
TRBV5-8,TRBJ1-6,few,NA,CASSREGRNNSPLHF,TGTGCCAGCAGCCGGGAAGGACGGAATAATTCACCCCTCCACTTT
TRBV2,TRBJ1-1,NA,NA,CASSTIRGTEAFF,TGTGCCAGCAGCACAATTAGGGGCACTGAAGCTTTCTTT
TRBV5-4,TRBJ2-3,NA,TRBD2,CASSLGLAYTDTQYF,TGTGCCAGCAGCCTGGGACTAGCCTACACAGATACGCAGTATTTT
TRBV18,TRBJ2-7,NA,TRBD1,CASSNDRGSYEQYF,TGTGCCAGCTCGAACGACAGGGGATCCTACGAGCAGTACTTC
TRBV6-6,TRBJ2-7,NA,TRBD1,CASSFPGQGYEQYF,TGTGCCAGCAGTTTCCCGGGACAGGGCTACGAGCAGTACTTC
TRBV2,TRBJ2-7,NA,NA,CASSLSLEYEQYF,TGTGCCAGCAGCCTCAGCCTGGAGTACGAGCAGTACTTC
TRBV4-2,TRBJ2-5,NA,TRBD2,CASSPTGLAGEETQYF,TGTGCCAGCAGCCCAACGGGACTAGCGGGGGAGGAGACCCAGTACTTC
TRBV5-6,TRBJ1-5,NA,NA,CASSSRAVLNQPQHF,TGTGCCAGCAGTTCCCGGGCCGTCCTTAATCAGCCCCAGCATTTT
TRBV30,TRBJ1-1,NA,TRBD1,CAWRDRLNTEAFF,TGTGCCTGGAGGGACAGGCTAAACACTGAAGCTTTCTTT